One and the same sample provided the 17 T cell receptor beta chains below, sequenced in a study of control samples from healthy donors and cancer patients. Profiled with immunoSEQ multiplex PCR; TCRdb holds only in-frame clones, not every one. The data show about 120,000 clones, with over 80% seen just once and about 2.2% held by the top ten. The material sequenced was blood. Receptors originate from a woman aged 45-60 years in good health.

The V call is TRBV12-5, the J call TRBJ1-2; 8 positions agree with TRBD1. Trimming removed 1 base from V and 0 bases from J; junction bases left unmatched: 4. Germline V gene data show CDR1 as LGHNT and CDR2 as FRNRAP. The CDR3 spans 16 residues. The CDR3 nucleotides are TGTGCTAGTGGTTTGGGGCCGGGACAGGCTAACTATGGCTACACCTTC. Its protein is CASGLGPGQANYGYTF.

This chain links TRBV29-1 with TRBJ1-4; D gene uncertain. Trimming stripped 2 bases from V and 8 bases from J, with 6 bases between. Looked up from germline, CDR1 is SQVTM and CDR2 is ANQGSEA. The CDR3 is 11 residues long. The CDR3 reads CSVEMGEKLFF. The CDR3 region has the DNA TGCAGCGTTGAAATGGGCGAAAAACTGTTTTTT.

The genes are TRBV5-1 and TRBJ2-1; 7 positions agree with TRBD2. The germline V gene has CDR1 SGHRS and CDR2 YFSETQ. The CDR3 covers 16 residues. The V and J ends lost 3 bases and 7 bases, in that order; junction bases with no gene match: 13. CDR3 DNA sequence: TGCGCCAGCAGCTCTAGCGGACTAAACCATCTAAATGAGCAGTTCTTC. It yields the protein CASSSSGLNHLNEQFF.

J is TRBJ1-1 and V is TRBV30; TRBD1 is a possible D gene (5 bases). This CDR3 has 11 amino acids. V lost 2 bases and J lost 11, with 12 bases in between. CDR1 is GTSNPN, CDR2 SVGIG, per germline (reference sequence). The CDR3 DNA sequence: TGTGCCTGGAGTAGCCAGGGCAGGGCTTTCTTT. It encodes CAWSSQGRAFF.

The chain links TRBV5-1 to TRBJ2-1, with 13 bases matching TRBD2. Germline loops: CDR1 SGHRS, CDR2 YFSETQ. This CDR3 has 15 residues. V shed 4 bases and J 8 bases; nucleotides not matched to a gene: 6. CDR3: CASSPGTSGIYEQFF. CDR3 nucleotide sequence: TGCGCCAGCAGCCCTGGGACTAGCGGGATCTATGAGCAGTTCTTC. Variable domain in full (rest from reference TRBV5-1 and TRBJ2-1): KAGVTQTPRYLIKTRGQQVTLSCSPISGHRSVSWYQQTPGQGLQFLFEYFSETQRNKGNFPGRFSGRQFSNSRSEMNVSTLELGDSALYLCASSPGTSGIYEQFFGPGTRLTVL.

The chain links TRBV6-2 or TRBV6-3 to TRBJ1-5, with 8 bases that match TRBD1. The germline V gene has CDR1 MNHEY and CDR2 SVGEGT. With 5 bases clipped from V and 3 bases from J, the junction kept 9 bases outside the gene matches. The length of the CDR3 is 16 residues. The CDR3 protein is CASSDPRDRINQPQHF. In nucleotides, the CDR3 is TGTGCCAGCAGTGATCCCCGGGACAGGATCAATCAGCCCCAGCATTTT.

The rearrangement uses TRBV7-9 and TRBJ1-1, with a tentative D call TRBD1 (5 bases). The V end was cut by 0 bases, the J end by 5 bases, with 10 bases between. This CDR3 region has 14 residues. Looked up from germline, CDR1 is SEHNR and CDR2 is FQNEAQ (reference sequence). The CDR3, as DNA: TGTGCCAGCAGCTTAGCGCGGGGGGTAACTGAAGCTTTCTTT. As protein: CASSLARGVTEAFF.

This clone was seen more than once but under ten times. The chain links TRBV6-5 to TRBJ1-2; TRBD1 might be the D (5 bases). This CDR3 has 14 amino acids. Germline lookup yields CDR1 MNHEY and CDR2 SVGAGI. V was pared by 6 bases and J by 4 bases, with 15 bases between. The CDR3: CASRRRGVGYGYTF. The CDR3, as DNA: TGTGCCAGCAGGCGAAGGGGAGTAGGCTATGGCTACACCTTC.

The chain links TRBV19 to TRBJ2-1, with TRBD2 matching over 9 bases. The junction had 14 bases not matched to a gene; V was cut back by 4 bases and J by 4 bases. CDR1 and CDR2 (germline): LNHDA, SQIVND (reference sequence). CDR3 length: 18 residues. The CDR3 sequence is CASSTTRSAGGIYNEQFF. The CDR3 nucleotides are TGTGCCAGTAGTACCACTCGATCAGCGGGGGGTATATACAATGAGCAGTTCTTC.

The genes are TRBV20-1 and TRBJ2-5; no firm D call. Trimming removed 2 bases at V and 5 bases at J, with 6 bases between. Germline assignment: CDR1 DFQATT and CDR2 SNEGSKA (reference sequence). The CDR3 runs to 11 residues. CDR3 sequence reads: CSARLGETQYF. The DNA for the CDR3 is TGCAGTGCTAGACTGGGGGAGACCCAGTACTTC.

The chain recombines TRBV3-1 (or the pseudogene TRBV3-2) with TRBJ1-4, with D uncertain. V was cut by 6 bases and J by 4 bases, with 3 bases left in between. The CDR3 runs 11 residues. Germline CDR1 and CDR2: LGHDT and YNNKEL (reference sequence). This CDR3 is CASSRNEKLFF. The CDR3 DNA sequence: TGTGCCAGCAGTCGTAATGAAAAACTGTTTTTT.

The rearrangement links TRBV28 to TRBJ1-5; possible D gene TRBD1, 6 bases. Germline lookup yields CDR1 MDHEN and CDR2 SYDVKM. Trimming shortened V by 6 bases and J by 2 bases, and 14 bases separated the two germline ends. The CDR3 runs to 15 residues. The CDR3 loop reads CASRGGGIGNQPQHF. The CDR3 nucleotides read TGTGCCAGCAGAGGGGGGGGTATTGGCAATCAGCCCCAGCATTTT.

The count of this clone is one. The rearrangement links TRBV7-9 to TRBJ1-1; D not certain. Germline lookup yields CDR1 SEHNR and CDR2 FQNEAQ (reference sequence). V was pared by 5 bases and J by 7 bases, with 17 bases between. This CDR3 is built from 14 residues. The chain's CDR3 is CASSPTGPKSEAFF. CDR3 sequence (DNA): TGTGCCAGCAGCCCAACCGGACCCAAGAGTGAAGCTTTCTTT.

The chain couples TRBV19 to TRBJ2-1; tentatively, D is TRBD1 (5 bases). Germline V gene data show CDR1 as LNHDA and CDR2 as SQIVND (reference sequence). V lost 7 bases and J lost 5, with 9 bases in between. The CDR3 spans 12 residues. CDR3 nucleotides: TGTGCCAGTACCCAAGGGGACAATGAGCAGTTCTTC. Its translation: CASTQGDNEQFF.

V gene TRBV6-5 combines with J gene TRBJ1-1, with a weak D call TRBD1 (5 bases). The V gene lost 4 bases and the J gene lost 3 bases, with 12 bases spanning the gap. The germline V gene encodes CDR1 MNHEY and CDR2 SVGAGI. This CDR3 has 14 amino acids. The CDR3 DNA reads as TGTGCCAGCAGTTCCCAGGGTGGGGACACTGAAGCTTTCTTT. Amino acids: CASSSQGGDTEAFF.

The chain's CDR3 is CAISLRSSYEQYF. The CDR3 DNA follows: TGTGCCATCAGCTTAAGGAGCTCCTACGAGCAGTACTTC. The chain carries TRBV10-3 and TRBJ2-7; D gene unclear. This CDR3 region has 13 residues. V lost 6 bases to trimming and J lost 0 bases, with 9 bases between them. CDR1 is ENHRY and CDR2 is SYGVKD in the germline V gene.

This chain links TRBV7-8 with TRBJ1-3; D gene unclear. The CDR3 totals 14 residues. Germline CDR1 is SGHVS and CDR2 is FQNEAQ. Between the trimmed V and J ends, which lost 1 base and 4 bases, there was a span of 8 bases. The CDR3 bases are TGTGCCAGCAGCTTAGGCAGCCTCGGAAACACCATATATTTT. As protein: CASSLGSLGNTIYF.